The 18 T cell receptor beta chains listed next were all sequenced from one sample in a study of monozygotic twins with inflammatory bowel disease. From the 5' RACE reads, TCRdb lists one entry per CDR3 protein and no DNA. The sample table sets out a few hundred thousand distinct CDR3 sequences. Sequenced sample: blood. The receptors here all came from a human donor with ulcerative colitis or Crohn's disease, or a healthy co-twin of an affected twin (not recorded which).

The chain is built from TRBV2 and TRBJ2-5; the TCRdb call, TRBD1, lacks DNA for checking. The germline V gene has CDR1 SNHLY and CDR2 FYNNEI. The CDR3 spans 14 residues. The CDR3 reads CASSEHGPGETQYF.

The chain is built from TRBV7-3 and TRBJ2-1; the D call from TCRdb, TRBD1, cannot be confirmed without DNA. Germline lookup yields CDR1 SGHTA and CDR2 FQGTGA. The CDR3 spans 17 residues. CDR3 residues: CASSQANRQKLHNEQFF.

This rearrangement joins TRBV4-2 to TRBJ2-3; TCRdb outputs TRBD1, but without DNA this stays unchecked. This CDR3 contains 17 residues. Germline CDR1 is LGHNA and CDR2 is YNFKEQ. CDR3 residues: CASSQIGQGSPQGTQYF.

This CDR3 reads CASSLRPSGGSTGLQFF. The J gene is TRBJ2-1, the V gene TRBV5-1; absent DNA, TCRdb's TRBD2 call cannot be checked. The CDR3 has 17 amino acids. CDR1 and CDR2 from the germline V gene are SGHRS and YFSETQ. Full variable domain (outside the CDR3, taken from reference TRBV5-1 and TRBJ2-1): KAGVTQTPRYLIKTRGQQVTLSCSPISGHRSVSWYQQTPGQGLQFLFEYFSETQRNKGNFPGRFSGRQFSNSRSEMNVSTLELGDSALYLCASSLRPSGGSTGLQFFGPGTRLTVL.

This chain joins TRBV25-1 and TRBJ2-1; the TCRdb call, TRBD1, lacks DNA for checking. Germline assignment: CDR1 MGHDK and CDR2 SYGVNS. The CDR3 totals 15 residues. The CDR3 reads CASMVMGGPGNEQFF.

V gene TRBV29-1 combines with J gene TRBJ2-7; as DNA is missing, the TRBD1 call by TCRdb cannot be tested. CDR1 and CDR2 from the germline V gene are SQVTM and ANQGSEA. The CDR3 length is 11 residues. This CDR3 reads CSVLGGYEQYF.

J is TRBJ1-2 and V is TRBV28; TCRdb's D call of TRBD1 is untestable without DNA. This CDR3 has 14 residues. Germline assignment: CDR1 MDHEN and CDR2 SYDVKM. This CDR3 reads CASSRQGVVFGYTF.

This chain connects TRBV3-1 to TRBJ2-1; TCRdb's D call of TRBD2 is untestable without DNA. The length of the CDR3 is 18 residues. Germline loops: CDR1 LGHDT, CDR2 YNNKEL (reference sequence). The CDR3 sequence is CASSPVGLAGERYNEQFF.

This rearrangement joins TRBV28 to TRBJ2-7; the D gene TCRdb calls, TRBD2, cannot be checked with no DNA. The CDR3 totals 15 residues. Germline CDR1 MDHEN, CDR2 SYDVKM. The CDR3 is CASNYGGTVPYEQYF.

CDR3: CASSRTRVFGTDTQYF. The rearrangement links TRBV5-1 to TRBJ2-3; TCRdb calls TRBD1, which cannot be checked without DNA. The germline CDR1 and CDR2 sequences are SGHRS and YFSETQ. CDR3 length: 16 residues.

The chain is built from TRBV12-3 or TRBV12-4 and TRBJ2-7; TCRdb reports TRBD1, a call that lacks DNA to check it against. The CDR3 has 17 residues. CDR3 sequence reads: CASSPRKTSGGYYEQYF.

The V call is TRBV5-1, the J call TRBJ1-2. Germline V gene data show CDR1 as SGHRS and CDR2 as YFSETQ. The CDR3 runs 12 residues. The chain's CDR3 is CASSLETSGYTF.

CDR3 amino acids: CASSPYKGPNTEAFF. V gene TRBV7-2 combines with J gene TRBJ1-1. Germline V gene sequence: CDR1 SGHTA, CDR2 FQGNSA. The CDR3 totals 15 residues.

The rearrangement joins TRBV5-1 to TRBJ2-2. Looked up from germline, CDR1 is SGHRS and CDR2 is YFSETQ. The CDR3 has 16 residues. Here the CDR3 reads CASSLMDGQRTGELFF.

Here the CDR3 reads CASRFSGGSTDTQYF. This rearrangement joins TRBV27 to TRBJ2-3. This CDR3 comprises 15 residues. Germline V gene data show CDR1 as MNHEY and CDR2 as SMNVEV (reference sequence).

The V gene is TRBV5-1, the J gene TRBJ1-2; TCRdb designates TRBD1, a call that cannot be tested without DNA. The CDR3 has 15 amino acids. Looked up from germline, CDR1 is SGHRS and CDR2 is YFSETQ. CDR3 amino acids: CASSGTGDYNYGYTF.

The V call is TRBV3-1, the J call TRBJ2-7; no DNA is available, so the TRBD2 call from TCRdb remains unchecked. This CDR3 contains 14 residues. The germline CDR1 and CDR2 sequences are LGHDT and YNNKEL (reference sequence). The CDR3 reads CASSQLGWAYEQYF.

The V call is TRBV3-1, the J call TRBJ2-7; TCRdb returns TRBD2, unconfirmable since there is no DNA. This CDR3 has 16 residues. CDR1 LGHDT and CDR2 YNNKEL come from the germline V gene (reference sequence). CDR3 protein: CASSLNRGLRRYEQYF.